This entry features one T cell receptor (beta chain) sequence. The data originate from a study of CD4 and CD8 cells across lung adenocarcinoma regions. TCRdb independently ran MiXCR on the PCR reads; one entry per CDR3 protein. This table has over 15,000 distinct CDR3 sequences, around 52% appearing once. The germline gives CDR1 MGHRA, CDR2 YSYEKL. The CDR3 contains 16 residues. Sequencing was carried out using CD8+ T cells from the center of a lung tumor. This TCR came from a female donor with lung adenocarcinoma. The CD4 and CD8 labels of this study may be unreliable. This chain joins TRBV4-1 and TRBJ2-1; tentatively, D is TRBD1 or TRBD2 (7 bases each). The DNA matches TRBJ2-7 better at its end, which makes the J call doubtful. The CDR3 here is CASSQDWGRGGMEQYF. In DNA form, the CDR3 reads TGCGCCAGCAGCCAAGATTGGGGCAGGGGGGGAATGGAGCAGTACTTC.